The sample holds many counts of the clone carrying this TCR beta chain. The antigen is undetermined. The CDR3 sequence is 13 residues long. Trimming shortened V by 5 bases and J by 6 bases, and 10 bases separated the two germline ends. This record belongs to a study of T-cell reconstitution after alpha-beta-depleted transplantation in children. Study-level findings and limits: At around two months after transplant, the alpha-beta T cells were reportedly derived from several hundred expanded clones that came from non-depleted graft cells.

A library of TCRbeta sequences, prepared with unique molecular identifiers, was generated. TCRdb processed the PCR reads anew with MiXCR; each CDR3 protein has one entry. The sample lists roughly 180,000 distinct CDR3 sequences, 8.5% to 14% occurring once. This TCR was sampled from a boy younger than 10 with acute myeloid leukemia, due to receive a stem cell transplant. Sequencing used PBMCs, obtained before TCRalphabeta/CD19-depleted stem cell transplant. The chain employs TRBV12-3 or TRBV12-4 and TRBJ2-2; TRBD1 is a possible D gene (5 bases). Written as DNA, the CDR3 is TGTGCCAGCAGTCTCAGGGTCGCCGGGGAGCTGTTTTTT. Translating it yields CASSLRVAGELFF.